These 27 T cell receptor beta chains were sequenced from one sample in a study of regulatory T cells in long-lasting Graves disease. Arm-PCR of CDR3 regions and iRepertoire HTBI primers were the basis on which TCR beta libraries were built. TCRdb reanalysed the multiplex PCR reads using MiXCR and keeps one entry per CDR3 protein. In the table there are about 450,000 distinct CDR3 sequences, around 17% of which are singletons. The time point is: newly diagnosed GD, antithyroid drugs for less than 3 months. From PBMCs, RNA was extracted and then used to make the TCR library. These data were also reused for a study on T cells in Graves' hyperthyroidism and ophthalmopathy.

Sequencing used peripheral blood mononuclear cells (PBMCs), obtained at new diagnosis, from a patient treated with antithyroid drugs. The receptors derive from a woman in her twenties or thirties with Graves disease.

This clonotype was observed many times. The chain joins TRBV7-9 to TRBJ1-1; no definite D call. The length of the CDR3 is 14 residues. Trimming left V 3 bases short and J 1 base short, with 9 bases between. From germline, CDR1 is SEHNR and CDR2 FQNEAQ (reference sequence). The DNA for the CDR3 is TGTGCCAGCAGCTTGGACGTACGGAACACTGAAGCTTTCTTT. It translates to CASSLDVRNTEAFF.

This clonotype was seen only once. This could be a read error, since a much larger clone is one nucleotide away. V and J are TRBV18 and TRBJ2-7; the D is unclear. The better agreement between TRBJ2-5 and the DNA end casts doubt on the J call. Germline V gene lookup returns CDR1 KGHSH and CDR2 LQKENI. The CDR3 has 12 amino acids. CDR3 in DNA: TGTGCCAGCTCACCAGCAAGGCAGACCCAGTACTTC. It codes for CASSPARQTQYF.

This clonotype has more than one count but fewer than ten. In DNA form, the CDR3 reads TGTGCCAGCAGTGCCCGGACCCTCACCGGGGAGCTGTTTTTT. It is translated as CASSARTLTGELFF. The V and J genes are TRBV27 and TRBJ2-2, with no clear D. The CDR3 sequence is 14 residues long. CDR1 is MNHEY, CDR2 SMNVEV, per germline (reference sequence). V was pared by 5 bases and J by 4 bases, with 11 bases between.

This clonotype was picked up a small number of times. The rearrangement uses TRBV9 and TRBJ1-6; D is unresolved. V dropped 2 bases and J dropped 5 bases, with 8 bases sitting between them. CDR3 length equals 14 residues. Per the germline V gene, CDR1 is SGDLS and CDR2 is YYNGEE. The CDR3 DNA sequence: TGTGCCAGCAGCGTCCGGACCGATAATTCACCCCTCCACTTT. This encodes CASSVRTDNSPLHF.

This clonotype has at least ten counts. The V and J genes are TRBV4-3 and TRBJ2-5; possibly TRBD2 for D (5 bases). This CDR3 has 14 residues. CDR1 is LGHNA, CDR2 YSLEER, per germline. V lost 4 bases and J lost 5, with 14 bases in between. The CDR3 nucleotides are TGCGCCAGCAGCCCCGGCTCCGAGGGTGAGACCCAGTACTTC. Its translation: CASSPGSEGETQYF.

This clonotype occurred many times. The chain employs TRBV20-1 and TRBJ2-7, with D maybe TRBD1 (5 bases). Germline assignment: CDR1 DFQATT and CDR2 SNEGSKA (reference sequence). Trimming took off 5 bases at V and 2 bases at J, with 13 bases between the two ends. The CDR3 is 13 amino acids. CDR3 in DNA: TGCAGTGCTGTCCGTCAGGGCACCTACGAGCAGTACTTC. Amino acid sequence: CSAVRQGTYEQYF.

This clonotype was seen many times. The chain carries TRBV30 and TRBJ2-7; 9 nucleotides agree with TRBD1. The CDR3 totals 16 residues. V was clipped by 4 bases and J by 4 bases; unmatched bases: 14. In germline, CDR1 is GTSNPN, CDR2 SVGIG (reference sequence). This CDR3 is CAWMKRSGQGLYEQYF. In DNA form, the CDR3 reads TGTGCCTGGATGAAGAGGTCGGGACAGGGATTGTACGAGCAGTACTTC.

This clonotype was seen ten or more times. The chain joins TRBV6-2 or TRBV6-3 to TRBJ1-6; D possibly corresponds to TRBD1 (5 bases). CDR1 is MNHEY and CDR2 is SVGEGT in the germline V gene. Deletions cut 2 bases from V and 8 bases from J, with 10 bases between. This CDR3 has 14 residues. As DNA, the CDR3 is TGTGCCAGCAGTTACAGGGGTACGGATTCACCCCTCCACTTT. This encodes CASSYRGTDSPLHF.

This clonotype appeared many times. This chain connects TRBV7-8 to TRBJ2-1; 8 nucleotides align to TRBD1. With 4 bases clipped from V and 7 bases from J, the junction kept 9 bases outside the gene matches. Germline CDR1 is SGHVS and CDR2 is FQNEAQ. This CDR3 is built from 15 residues. CDR3 nucleotide sequence: TGTGCCAGCAGCTCCCGGGACAGGAGGACGAATGAGCAGTTCTTC. Its protein is CASSSRDRRTNEQFF.

The rearrangement links TRBV12-3 or TRBV12-4 to TRBJ2-5; TRBD2 is a possible D gene (5 bases). The CDR3 extends over 15 amino acids. The V gene lost 5 bases and the J gene lost 2 bases, with 15 bases spanning the gap. The CDR3: CASSGGSSGQETQYF. The CDR3, as DNA: TGTGCCAGCAGTGGCGGGTCATCAGGTCAAGAGACCCAGTACTTC.

This clonotype was detected many times. This chain connects TRBV7-8 to TRBJ1-4, with TRBD1 matching over 9 bases. The junction had 4 bases not matched to a gene; V was cut back by 3 bases and J by 8 bases. The CDR3 totals 14 residues. Germline V gene lookup returns CDR1 SGHVS and CDR2 FQNEAQ. The CDR3, as DNA: TGTGCCAGCAGCTTCGGGACAGGGTTCGAAAAACTGTTTTTT. Its protein is CASSFGTGFEKLFF.

This clonotype has ten or more counts. The chain uses TRBV2 and TRBJ2-5; 11 bases fit TRBD1. This CDR3 comprises 15 residues. The V segment lost 5 bases and the J segment 5 bases; nucleotides outside the gene matches: 7. CDR1 and CDR2 (germline): SNHLY, FYNNEI. This CDR3 reads CASSTGTGGLETQYF. The DNA for the CDR3 is TGTGCCAGCAGTACCGGGACAGGGGGTCTGGAGACCCAGTACTTC.

This clonotype was recorded many times. The rearrangement uses TRBV2 and TRBJ2-5, with 8 bases aligning to TRBD1. CDR3 length equals 14 residues. With V trimmed by 6 bases and J by 3 bases, 6 bases remained unmatched. Germline V gene sequence: CDR1 SNHLY, CDR2 FYNNEI. The CDR3 DNA reads TGTGCCAGCAGCCCGGACAGGGTCAAAGAGACCCAGTACTTC. Its protein product is CASSPDRVKETQYF.

This clonotype was picked up many times. The junction shows a germline mismatch at one end, possibly a read error. V and J are TRBV5-1 and TRBJ2-3; TRBD1 matches at 7 bases. CDR1 is SGHRS and CDR2 is YFSETQ in the germline V gene. The CDR3 consists of 15 residues. This CDR3 is CASSLRQGDTDTQYF. CDR3 in DNA: TGTGCCAGCAGCTTACGACAGGGTGACACAGATACGCAGTATTTT.

The rearrangement links TRBV12-3 or TRBV12-4 to TRBJ2-7; 9 bases map to TRBD1. This CDR3 contains 15 residues. V gave up 6 bases and J gave up 1 base; unmatched junction bases: 7. CDR3 protein: CASSHPGTGSYEQYF. The CDR3 DNA reads as TGTGCCAGCAGCCACCCCGGGACAGGGTCCTACGAGCAGTACTTC.

This clonotype was detected a few times. This may stem from a read error, because a much larger clone lies one nucleotide away. The V call is TRBV3-1, the J call TRBJ2-1; the match to TRBD2 covers 13 bases. Germline values: CDR1 LGHDT, CDR2 YNNKEL (reference sequence). The CDR3 spans 12 residues. The CDR3 nucleotides are TGTGCCAGCAGCCTCGGACTAGCGGGGGAAACCTTC. Its protein is CASSLGLAGETF.

V and J are TRBV20-1 and TRBJ2-2, with 7 bases that match TRBD1. The J segment lost 1 base and the V segment lost 6 bases, leaving 5 bases of the junction unmatched. The CDR3 runs 14 residues. CDR1 is DFQATT and CDR2 is SNEGSKA in the germline V gene (reference sequence). The CDR3 spells CSAIRQGNTGELFF. The DNA for the CDR3 is TGCAGTGCGATTCGACAGGGGAACACCGGGGAGCTGTTTTTT.

This clonotype was counted ten times or more. The rearrangement uses TRBV18 and TRBJ2-2, with a weak D call TRBD2 (6 bases). The CDR3 consists of 13 residues. Trimming shortened V by 7 bases and J by 0 bases, and 6 bases separated the two germline ends. Germline CDR1 and CDR2: KGHSH and LQKENI. The CDR3 DNA sequence: TGTGCCAGCTGGAGGGCGAACACCGGGGAGCTGTTTTTT. Protein sequence: CASWRANTGELFF.

The chain is built from TRBV5-1 and TRBJ1-2; 9 bases agree with TRBD1. The J segment lost 8 bases and the V segment lost 4 bases, leaving 6 bases of the junction unmatched. Germline V gene data show CDR1 as SGHRS and CDR2 as YFSETQ. The CDR3 extends over 13 amino acids. The CDR3 protein is CASSTRDRVGYTF. The CDR3 coding sequence is TGCGCCAGCAGCACCCGGGACAGGGTCGGCTACACCTTC.

Many counts were recorded for this clonotype. The V and J genes are TRBV20-1 and TRBJ2-1; weak D call: TRBD2 (6 bases). This CDR3 is 13 amino acids long. With 6 bases removed from V and 1 base from J, the gap between germline ends came to 10 bases. Germline CDR1 is DFQATT and CDR2 is SNEGSKA (reference sequence). DNA for the CDR3: TGCAGTGCGGCTGCGGGATCCTACAATGAGCAGTTCTTC. It translates to CSAAAGSYNEQFF.

This clonotype was detected a few times. This sequence joins TRBV28 and TRBJ1-5; 8 nucleotides line up with TRBD1. Germline V gene sequence: CDR1 MDHEN, CDR2 SYDVKM. This CDR3 comprises 15 residues. With V trimmed by 4 bases and J by 6 bases, 8 bases remained unmatched. CDR3 loop: CASSSDREFFQPQHF. For the CDR3, the DNA is TGTGCCAGCAGTTCGGACAGGGAGTTCTTTCAGCCCCAGCATTTT.

This clonotype was counted only a few times. The chain employs TRBV7-6 and TRBJ2-5, with no clear D. CDR3 length: 13 amino acids. Germline CDR1 is SGHVS and CDR2 is FNYEAQ. V was pared by 5 bases and J by 4 bases, with 11 bases between. The CDR3 sequence: CASSPVGRETQYF. In nucleotides, the CDR3 is TGTGCCAGCAGCCCGGTGGGTAGAGAGACCCAGTACTTC.

This clonotype was found a few times. This sequence joins TRBV29-1 and TRBJ2-1, with D perhaps matching TRBD2 (6 bases). Germline CDR1 reads SQVTM; CDR2 reads ANQGSEA. With 5 bases removed from V and 9 bases from J, the gap between germline ends came to 20 bases. The CDR3 has 14 residues. The CDR3 is CSVRSETRLSEQFF. The CDR3 DNA sequence: TGCAGCGTTCGAAGCGAGACTAGACTTTCTGAGCAGTTCTTC.

This clonotype was seen repeatedly, ten times or more. The chain employs TRBV6-2 or TRBV6-3 and TRBJ2-7; the match to TRBD2 covers 7 bases. CDR1 and CDR2 (germline): MNHEY, SVGEGT. V trimming: 6 bases; J trimming: 3 bases; junction bases outside the gene matches: 11. The CDR3 totals 15 residues. CDR3 nucleotides: TGTGCCAGCAGCTGGGACTATAAGGGGCTCTACGAGCAGTACTTC. The encoded protein is CASSWDYKGLYEQYF.

With regard to this clonotype: Mismatch with germline at one junction end may stem from a read error. The J gene is TRBJ1-2, the V gene TRBV30, with TRBD1 identical over 7 bases. Germline CDR1 and CDR2: GTSNPN and SVGIG (reference sequence). This CDR3 region has 12 residues. The CDR3 coding sequence is TGTGCCTCCACGACAGGGAACTATGGCCACACCTTC. Residues: CASTTGNYGHTF.

In its sample, this clonotype was seen many times. CDR3 region: CASRRLSVNEQFF. The CDR3 DNA reads TGCGCCAGTCGTCGACTATCGGTCAATGAGCAGTTCTTC. J is TRBJ2-1 and V is TRBV5-1; D is possibly TRBD2 (5 bases). From germline, CDR1 is SGHRS and CDR2 YFSETQ. V gave up 8 bases and J gave up 6 bases, with 15 bases separating them. The CDR3 loop spans 13 amino acids. The full variable domain, completed using reference TRBV5-1 and TRBJ2-1, is KAGVTQTPRYLIKTRGQQVTLSCSPISGHRSVSWYQQTPGQGLQFLFEYFSETQRNKGNFPGRFSGRQFSNSRSEMNVSTLELGDSALYLCASRRLSVNEQFFGPGTRLTVL.

The V and J genes are TRBV6-1 and TRBJ2-7; 9 nucleotides match TRBD2. J gave up 6 bases and V 8 bases, and 20 bases lay outside the gene matches. The CDR3 has 17 residues. Germline V gives CDR1 MNHNS, CDR2 SASEGT. DNA of the CDR3: TGTGCCAGCTCACCCCTTAGCGGGAGCGTTCAACCCACCGAGCAGTACTTC. Translated, it gives CASSPLSGSVQPTEQYF.